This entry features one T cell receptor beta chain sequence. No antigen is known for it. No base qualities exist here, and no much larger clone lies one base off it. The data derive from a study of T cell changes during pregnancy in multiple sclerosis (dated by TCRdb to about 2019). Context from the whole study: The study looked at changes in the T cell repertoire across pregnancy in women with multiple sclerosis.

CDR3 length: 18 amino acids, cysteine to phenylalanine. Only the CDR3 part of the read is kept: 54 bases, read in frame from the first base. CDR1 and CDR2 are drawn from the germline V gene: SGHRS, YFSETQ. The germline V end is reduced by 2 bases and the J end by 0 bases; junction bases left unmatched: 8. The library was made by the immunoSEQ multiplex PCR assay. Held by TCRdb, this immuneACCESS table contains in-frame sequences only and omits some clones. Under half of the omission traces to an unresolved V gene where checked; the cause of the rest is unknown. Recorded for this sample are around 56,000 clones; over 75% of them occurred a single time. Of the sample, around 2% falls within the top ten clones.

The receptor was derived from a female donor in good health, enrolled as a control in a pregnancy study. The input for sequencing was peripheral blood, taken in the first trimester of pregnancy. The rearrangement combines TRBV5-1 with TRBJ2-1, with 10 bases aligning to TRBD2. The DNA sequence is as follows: TGCGCCAGCAGCTTCGGGACTAGCGCCCCGAGCTCCTACAATGAGCAGTTCTTC. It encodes CASSFGTSAPSSYNEQFF.